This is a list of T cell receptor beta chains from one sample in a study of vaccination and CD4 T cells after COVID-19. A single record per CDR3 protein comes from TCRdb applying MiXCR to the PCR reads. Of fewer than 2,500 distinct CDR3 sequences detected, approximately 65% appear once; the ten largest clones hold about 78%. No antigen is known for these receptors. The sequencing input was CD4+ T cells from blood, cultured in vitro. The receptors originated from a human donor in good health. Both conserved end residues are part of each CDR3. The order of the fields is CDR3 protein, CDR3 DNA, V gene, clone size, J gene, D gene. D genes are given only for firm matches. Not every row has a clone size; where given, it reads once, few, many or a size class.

CSARDFAVGTRVQHF,TGCAGTGCTAGAGATTTTGCGGTAGGGACACGGGTTCAGCATTTT,TRBV20-1,NA,TRBJ1-5,NA
CASARTPGAGVGSEAFF,TGTGCCAGCGCTCGTACGCCCGGAGCAGGGGTAGGGTCTGAAGCTTTCTTT,TRBV5-4,NA,TRBJ1-1,NA
CASTPLAGGLNEQFF,TGTGCCAGCACCCCACTAGCGGGGGGGCTAAATGAGCAGTTCTTC,TRBV12-3/TRBV12-4,NA,TRBJ2-1,TRBD2
CASSDSRDRDFYF,TGTGCCAGCAGTGACTCCCGGGACAGGGACTTTTACTTC,TRBV6-2/TRBV6-3,NA,TRBJ2-7,TRBD1
CATWGINYGYTF,TGTGCCACCTGGGGCATAAACTATGGCTACACCTTC,TRBV24-1,NA,TRBJ1-2,NA
CASSLGLAGDGETQYF,TGTGCCAGCAGTTTGGGACTAGCGGGAGACGGGGAGACCCAGTACTTC,TRBV28,NA,TRBJ2-5,TRBD2
CSASTSGGETQYF,TGCAGTGCATCGACTAGCGGGGGGGAGACCCAGTACTTC,TRBV20-1,NA,TRBJ2-5,TRBD2
CASSLVRGLAGGWEQFF,TGTGCCAGCAGCTTAGTGAGAGGGCTAGCGGGAGGTTGGGAGCAGTTCTTC,TRBV7-2,NA,TRBJ2-1,TRBD2
CASSLLDGGSVEAFF,TGTGCCAGCAGCCTACTCGACGGGGGTTCGGTTGAAGCTTTCTTT,TRBV7-9,NA,TRBJ1-1,NA
CASREQGWNSPLHF,TGTGCCAGCAGGGAACAGGGATGGAATTCACCCCTCCACTTT,TRBV25-1,few,TRBJ1-6,NA
CASSSSGVSYNEQFF,TGTGCCAGCAGCTCCAGCGGAGTCTCCTACAATGAGCAGTTCTTC,TRBV7-3,NA,TRBJ2-1,NA
CATRGGRGVSTDTQYF,TGTGCCACCAGGGGGGGGCGGGGGGTTTCTACAGATACGCAGTATTTT,TRBV15,NA,TRBJ2-3,TRBD2
CASSFDGEYGYTF,TGTGCCAGCAGCTTTGACGGGGAATATGGCTACACCTTC,TRBV7-3,NA,TRBJ1-2,NA
CASSDRDNQPQHF,TGTGCCAGCAGCGACAGGGACAATCAGCCCCAGCATTTT,TRBV2,NA,TRBJ1-5,TRBD1
CASSAIGIRQGALWGYTF,TGTGCCAGCAGCGCAATCGGAATTAGACAGGGGGCGCTATGGGGCTACACCTTC,TRBV11-3,NA,TRBJ1-2,TRBD1
CSASYTSGRANNEQFF,TGCAGTGCTAGTTATACGAGCGGGAGGGCGAACAATGAGCAGTTCTTC,TRBV20-1,NA,TRBJ2-1,TRBD2
CASSLSTGPEQYF,TGTGCCAGCAGTTTATCGACAGGGCCCGAGCAGTACTTC,TRBV27,NA,TRBJ2-7,TRBD1
CASSYSTGGTEAFF,TGTGCCAGCAGTTACTCCACAGGGGGCACTGAAGCTTTCTTT,TRBV6-5,few,TRBJ1-1,TRBD1
CASSDWMGSTSTDTQYF,TGTGCCAGCAGCGACTGGATGGGCAGCACTAGCACAGATACGCAGTATTTT,TRBV7-6,few,TRBJ2-3,NA
CAGEDLSSPLHF,TGTGCCGGGGAGGACTTATCATCACCCCTCCACTTT,TRBV7-9,NA,TRBJ1-6,NA
CASSLGFSGGAGAFF,TGTGCCAGCAGCTTAGGTTTCTCGGGGGGCGCAGGAGCTTTCTTT,TRBV7-8,few,TRBJ1-1,NA
CASSLNPWPGGELNEQFF,TGTGCCAGCAGCTTAAATCCCTGGCCAGGCGGAGAGTTAAATGAGCAGTTCTTC,TRBV7-3,NA,TRBJ2-1,NA
CASSEIPVYTEAFF,TGTGCCAGCAGTGAAATCCCCGTTTACACTGAAGCTTTCTTT,TRBV6-1,few,TRBJ1-1,NA
CASSPDRVFPYEQYF,TGTGCCAGCAGCCCGGACAGGGTTTTTCCCTACGAGCAGTACTTC,TRBV11-1,large,TRBJ2-7,TRBD1
CASSPSPQGDYGYTF,TGTGCCAGCAGTCCTTCCCCACAGGGCGACTATGGCTACACCTTC,TRBV28,NA,TRBJ1-2,NA
CASSSGVNTEAFF,TGTGCCAGTAGTTCAGGGGTAAACACTGAAGCTTTCTTT,TRBV19,few,TRBJ1-1,NA
CSAQGGAGFMVSNQPQHF,TGCAGTGCCCAGGGCGGGGCAGGCTTTATGGTTAGCAATCAGCCCCAGCATTTT,TRBV20-1,few,TRBJ1-5,NA
CSASGTGGQPQHF,TGCAGTGCTAGTGGGACAGGGGGGCAGCCCCAGCATTTT,TRBV20-1,NA,TRBJ1-5,TRBD1
CASSRLTSGRADTQYF,TGTGCCAGCAGTCGATTGACTAGCGGGAGGGCGGATACGCAGTATTTT,TRBV6-1,NA,TRBJ2-3,TRBD2